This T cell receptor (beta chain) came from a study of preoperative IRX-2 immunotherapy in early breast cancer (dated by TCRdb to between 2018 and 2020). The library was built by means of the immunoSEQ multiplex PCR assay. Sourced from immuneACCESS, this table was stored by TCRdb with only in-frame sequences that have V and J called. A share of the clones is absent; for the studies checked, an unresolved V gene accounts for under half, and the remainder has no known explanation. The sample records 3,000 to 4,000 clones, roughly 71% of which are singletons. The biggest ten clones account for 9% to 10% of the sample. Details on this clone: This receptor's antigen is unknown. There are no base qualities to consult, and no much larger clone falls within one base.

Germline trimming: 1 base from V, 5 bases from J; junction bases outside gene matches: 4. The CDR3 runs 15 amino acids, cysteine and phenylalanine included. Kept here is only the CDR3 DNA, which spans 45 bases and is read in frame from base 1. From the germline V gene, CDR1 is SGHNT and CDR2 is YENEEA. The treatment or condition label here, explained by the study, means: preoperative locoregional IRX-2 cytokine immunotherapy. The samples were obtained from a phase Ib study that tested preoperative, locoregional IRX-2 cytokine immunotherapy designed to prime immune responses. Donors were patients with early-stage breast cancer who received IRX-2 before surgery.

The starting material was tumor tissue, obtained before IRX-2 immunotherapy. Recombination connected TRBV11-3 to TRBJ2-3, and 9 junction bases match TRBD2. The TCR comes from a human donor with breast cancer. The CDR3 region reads CASSLGGRAVDTQYF. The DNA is TGTGCCAGCAGCTTAGGCGGGAGGGCCGTAGATACGCAGTATTTT. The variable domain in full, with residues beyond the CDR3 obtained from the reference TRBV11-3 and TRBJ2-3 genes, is EAGVVQSPRYKIIEKKQPVAFWCNPISGHNTLYWYLQNLGQGPELLIRYENEEAVDDSQLPKDRFSAERLKGVDSTLKIQPAELGDSAVYLCASSLGGRAVDTQYFGPGTRLTVL.